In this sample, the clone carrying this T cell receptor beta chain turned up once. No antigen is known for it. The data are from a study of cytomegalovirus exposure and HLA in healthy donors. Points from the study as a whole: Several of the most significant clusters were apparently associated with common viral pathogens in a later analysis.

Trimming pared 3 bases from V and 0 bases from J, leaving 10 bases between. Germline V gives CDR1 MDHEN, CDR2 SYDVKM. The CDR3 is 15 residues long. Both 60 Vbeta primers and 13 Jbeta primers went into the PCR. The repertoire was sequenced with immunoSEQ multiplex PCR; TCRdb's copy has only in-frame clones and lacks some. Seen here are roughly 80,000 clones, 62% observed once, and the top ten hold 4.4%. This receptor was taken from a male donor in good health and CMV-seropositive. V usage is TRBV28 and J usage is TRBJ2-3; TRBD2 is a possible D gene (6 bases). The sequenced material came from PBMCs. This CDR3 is CASSLGGISTDTQYF. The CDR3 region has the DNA TGTGCCAGCAGTTTGGGCGGGATCAGCACAGATACGCAGTATTTT.